This entry describes one T cell receptor (beta chain). Its matching antigen is unknown. Use of 60 Vbeta and 13 Jbeta primers characterized the PCR. Profiled with immunoSEQ multiplex PCR; TCRdb holds only in-frame clones, not every one. This sample has around 220,000 clones, with approximately 80% found just once. This record belongs to a study of cytomegalovirus exposure and HLA in healthy donors. Germline CDR1 reads MNHEY; CDR2 reads SVGAGI. This CDR3 contains 15 residues. Trimming removed 8 bases from V and 1 base from J, with 15 bases in between. The study, taken as a whole, reports: Analysis was carried out at a later point, and it linked a missense DCLRE1C variant to TCR beta V- and J-gene trimming. Later, TCR association rates were found to vary by HLA locus, highest for DRB1 and lowest for HLA-C. Per published reports, the classifier diagnosed cytomegalovirus status with high specificity and sensitivity. Analyses of presence and absence presupposed an approximately uniform sequencing depth across donors.

The sequence derives from a girl between 5 and 17 years old in good health and CMV-seronegative. This chain links TRBV6-5 with TRBJ1-3; D is possibly TRBD1 (5 bases). Sequenced material: PBMCs. In DNA form, the CDR3 reads TGTGCCAGCCGATCCGGGGGTCTGTCTGGAAACACCATATATTTT. Amino acid sequence: CASRSGGLSGNTIYF.